The 16 T cell receptor beta chains listed next were all sequenced from one sample in a study of immune evolution from preneoplasia to lung adenocarcinoma. The method was immunoSEQ multiplex PCR; TCRdb's version includes in-frame clones alone and lacks a portion of them. The sample carries some 15,000 clones, 70% to 85% recorded once. The sequencing input was FFPE minimally invasive lung adenocarcinoma tissue. The receptors derive from a person aged 60 to 80 with lung adenocarcinoma.

The chain combines TRBV7-8 with TRBJ1-2; possibly TRBD1 for D (5 bases). V was clipped by 1 base and J by 8 bases, with 8 bases between them. This CDR3 contains 12 residues. CDR1 is SGHVS, CDR2 FQNEAQ, per germline. The CDR3 here is CASSLVGDGYTF. DNA of the CDR3: TGTGCCAGCAGCTTAGTCGGGGACGGCTACACCTTC. The variable domain in full, completed from reference TRBV7-8 and TRBJ1-2, reads GAGVSQSPRYKVAKRGQDVALRCDPISGHVSLFWYQQALGQGPEFLTYFQNEAQLDKSGLPSDRFFAERPEGSVSTLKIQRTQQEDSAVYLCASSLVGDGYTFGSGTRLTVV.

The genes are TRBV20-1 and TRBJ2-7; no definite D call. The CDR3 is 11 amino acids. Germline values: CDR1 DFQATT, CDR2 SNEGSKA (reference sequence). V lost 1 base to trimming and J lost 6 bases, with 7 bases between them. DNA for the CDR3: TGCAGTGCTAGAGGACTGGGCGAGCAGTACTTC. This translates into CSARGLGEQYF.

This rearrangement joins TRBV4-2 to TRBJ1-1; D ambiguous. This CDR3 spans 14 amino acids. The germline CDR1 and CDR2 sequences are LGHNA and YNFKEQ. The V end was cut by 0 bases, the J end by 4 bases, with 9 bases between. Written as DNA, the CDR3 is TGTGCCAGCAGCCAAGAATCTCAACCCACTGAAGCTTTCTTT. This encodes CASSQESQPTEAFF.

The V gene is TRBV5-1, the J gene TRBJ2-6, with D hard to call. Germline V CDR1 and CDR2: SGHRS, YFSETQ. Trimming cost V 4 bases and J 2 bases, with 10 bases left between them. The CDR3 contains 15 residues. CDR3 nucleotide sequence: TGCGCCAGCAGCCGCTTCGGTCCTGGGGCCAACGTCCTGACTTTC. Translated: CASSRFGPGANVLTF. Full variable domain (rest looked up from reference TRBV5-1 and TRBJ2-6): KAGVTQTPRYLIKTRGQQVTLSCSPISGHRSVSWYQQTPGQGLQFLFEYFSETQRNKGNFPGRFSGRQFSNSRSEMNVSTLELGDSALYLCASSRFGPGANVLTFGAGSRLTVL.

This clone was counted a few times. The chain is built from TRBV10-3 and TRBJ1-1; D is possibly TRBD1 (5 bases). V shed 3 bases and J shed 4 bases, with 9 bases lying between them. The CDR3 has 13 amino acids. Germline V gives CDR1 ENHRY, CDR2 SYGVKD. CDR3 region: CAISDQGGTEAFF. In DNA, the CDR3 is TGTGCCATCAGTGACCAGGGAGGCACTGAAGCTTTCTTT.

This clone occurred once. This chain joins TRBV19 and TRBJ2-2; D may match TRBD1 or TRBD2 (6 bases each). CDR3 size: 14 residues. V lost 3 bases and J lost 9, with 14 bases in between. The germline CDR1 and CDR2 sequences are LNHDA and SQIVND (reference sequence). The CDR3 protein is CASSIAGGGRELFF. The CDR3 DNA follows: TGTGCCAGTAGTATCGCCGGGGGCGGACGGGAGCTGTTTTTT.

This chain connects TRBV9 to TRBJ1-4; D not certain. Trimming removed 0 bases at V and 3 bases at J, with 9 bases between. CDR1 and CDR2 from the germline V gene are SGDLS and YYNGEE. The CDR3 consists of 15 residues. The CDR3 loop is CASSVGSFANEKLFF. CDR3 coding DNA: TGTGCCAGCAGCGTAGGTTCTTTTGCTAATGAAAAACTGTTTTTT.

The rearrangement uses TRBV2 and TRBJ1-2; maybe TRBD1 (5 bases). The CDR3 length is 14 residues. From germline, CDR1 is SNHLY and CDR2 FYNNEI. V shed 9 bases and J shed 11 bases, with 25 bases lying between them. The CDR3 DNA reads TGTGCCAGATCACCTAACCTAGGAGGGGCCACTTACACCTTC. Translating it yields CARSPNLGGATYTF.

The rearrangement uses TRBV11-2 and TRBJ2-4, with 8 bases lining up with TRBD1. After removal of 4 bases from V and 2 bases from J, the junction contained 4 bases not matched to a gene. Germline CDR1 reads SGHAT; CDR2 reads FQNNGV. This CDR3 region has 15 residues. Here the CDR3 DNA reads TGTGCCAGCAGCTCGCGACAGGGGACCAAAAACATTCAGTACTTC. Translated, it gives CASSSRQGTKNIQYF.

V gene TRBV30 combines with J gene TRBJ1-3; 10 bases map to TRBD1. Trimming cost V 3 bases and J 4 bases; bases outside gene matches: 3. The CDR3 extends over 14 amino acids. The V gene's germline CDR1 is GTSNPN and CDR2 SVGIG (reference sequence). CDR3 in amino acids: CAWRTDRGGNTIYF. CDR3 bases: TGTGCCTGGAGGACGGACAGGGGGGGAAACACCATATATTTT.

The chain joins TRBV28 to TRBJ1-1, with D unresolved. This CDR3 spans 12 amino acids. Germline V CDR1 and CDR2: MDHEN, SYDVKM. The V gene lost 7 bases and the J gene lost 3 bases, with 9 bases spanning the gap. This chain's CDR3 is CASTIPYTEAFF. CDR3 nucleotide sequence: TGTGCCAGCACTATCCCTTACACTGAAGCTTTCTTT.

V gene TRBV9 combines with J gene TRBJ1-1; 7 bases are a match to TRBD1. The CDR3 has 14 residues. The ends lost 1 base at V and 5 bases at J; junction bases unmatched: 5. Germline V lookup: CDR1 SGDLS, CDR2 YYNGEE. The CDR3 sequence: CASSVTGEGTEAFF. Here the CDR3 DNA reads TGTGCCAGCAGCGTAACAGGGGAGGGGACTGAAGCTTTCTTT.

The chain has TRBV19 and TRBJ2-5; D possibly corresponds to TRBD1 (6 bases). The V gene's germline CDR1 is LNHDA and CDR2 SQIVND (reference sequence). The ends were cut back, 3 bases at V and 2 bases at J, with 16 bases in the middle. CDR3 length: 16 amino acids. The CDR3 DNA reads TGTGCCAGTAGTATCTGGGACACCCGAGGACAAGAGACCCAGTACTTC. It is translated as CASSIWDTRGQETQYF.

The V call is TRBV5-5, the J call TRBJ2-1; 8 bases agree with TRBD2. Germline assignment: CDR1 SGHKS and CDR2 YYEKEE (reference sequence). The V gene end was trimmed by 0 bases and the J gene end by 8 bases; junction bases not matched to a gene: 7. The CDR3 contains 15 residues. CDR3 loop: CASSLVGDGGDEQFF. The CDR3 bases are TGTGCCAGCAGCTTGGTGGGGGACGGGGGGGATGAGCAGTTCTTC. Supplemented by reference TRBV5-5 and TRBJ2-1, the full variable domain reads DAGVTQSPTHLIKTRGQQVTLRCSPISGHKSVSWYQQVLGQGPQFIFQYYEKEERGRGNFPDRFSARQFPNYSSELNVNALLLGDSALYLCASSLVGDGGDEQFFGPGTRLTVL.

This clone was detected a few times. This chain joins TRBV21-1 and TRBJ2-7; TRBD2, the D gene given by the table, was not confirmed from the DNA. TRBV21-1 is marked as a pseudogene. The CDR3 covers 14 residues. CDR3 in amino acids: CASSKSWSVLEQYF. The CDR3 nucleotides are TGTGCCAGCAGCAAGTCTTGGTCGGTCCTCGAGCAGTACTTC.

The chain employs TRBV11-3 and TRBJ2-3, with D perhaps matching TRBD1 or TRBD2 (6 bases each). V dropped 1 base and J dropped 6 bases, with 11 bases sitting between them. The CDR3 loop spans 14 amino acids. CDR1 is SGHNT and CDR2 is YENEEA in the germline V gene. CDR3 amino acids: CASSLGGAIDTQYF. CDR3 DNA: TGTGCCAGCAGCTTAGGGGGGGCCATTGATACGCAGTATTTT. Full variable domain (missing parts from reference TRBV11-3 and TRBJ2-3): EAGVVQSPRYKIIEKKQPVAFWCNPISGHNTLYWYLQNLGQGPELLIRYENEEAVDDSQLPKDRFSAERLKGVDSTLKIQPAELGDSAVYLCASSLGGAIDTQYFGPGTRLTVL.